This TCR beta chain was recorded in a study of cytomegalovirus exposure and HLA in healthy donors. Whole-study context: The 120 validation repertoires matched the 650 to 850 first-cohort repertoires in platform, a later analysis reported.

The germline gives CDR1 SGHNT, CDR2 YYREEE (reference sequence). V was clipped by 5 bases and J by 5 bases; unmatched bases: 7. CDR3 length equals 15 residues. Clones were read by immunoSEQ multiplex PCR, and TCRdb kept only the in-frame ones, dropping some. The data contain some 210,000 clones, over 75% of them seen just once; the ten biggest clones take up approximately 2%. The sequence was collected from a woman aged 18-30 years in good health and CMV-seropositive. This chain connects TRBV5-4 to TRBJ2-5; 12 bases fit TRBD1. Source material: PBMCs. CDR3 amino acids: CASSSGTGGPETQYF. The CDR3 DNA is TGTGCCAGCAGTTCCGGGACAGGGGGCCCGGAGACCCAGTACTTC.